This T cell receptor (beta chain) is drawn from a study of T cells in Graves' hyperthyroidism and ophthalmopathy. Overall study results and limits: Blood held most thyroid clonotypes expanded above 0.001 frequency. For ophthalmopathy, model prediction preceded onset by a median around 7 months.

The CDR3 is 15 amino acids. Trimming removed 5 bases at V and 0 bases at J, with 10 bases between. Based on clinical symptoms, serum thyroxine and TRAb, thyroid ultrasound and orbital computed tomography, diagnoses were reached. This clonotype was observed at least ten times. The antigen is undetermined. Amplified regions were TCR beta CDR3 sequences from RNA transcripts. A set of HTBI primers served as the primers for a first-round RT-PCR of the TCR CDR3. From the multiplex PCR reads, TCRdb called clonotypes with MiXCR, one entry per CDR3 protein. There are some 380,000 distinct CDR3 sequences in the sample; about 14% occur only once, and around 20% lies in the top ten.

Sequencing used blood. The genes are TRBV12-3 or TRBV12-4 and TRBJ2-2; TRBD2 might be the D (5 bases). This TCR came from a man aged 25-40 years with Graves' hyperthyroidism that later progressed to Graves' ophthalmopathy. The CDR3 DNA reads TGTGCCAGCAGTCGAGGGAGAACGAACACCGGGGAGCTGTTTTTT. It encodes CASSRGRTNTGELFF.